This T cell receptor (beta chain) is drawn from a study of Ad26.COV2.S vaccination and SARS-CoV-2 variants. Overall study context: Once, or twice with 56 days between doses, Ad26.COV2.S was given intramuscularly. Study results and limitations: It was found that vaccine and placebo recipients had similar non-spike TCR breadth.

The assay was immunoSEQ multiplex PCR, and TCRdb's table has in-frame clones only and misses some. The sample contains 300,000 to 350,000 clones, roughly 89% of which appear only once. Treatment meaning: around 19 received Ad26.COV2.S at low or high dose, single or two shots; 5 received placebo; per-sample allocation not given. Samples came from day 63 after the first vaccine or placebo injection. An adult aged 18-55 years in Boston served as the donor. A remark on this clone: Its specificity is not known.

V gave up 1 base and J gave up 5 bases, with 6 bases separating them. This CDR3 has 13 amino acids. CDR1 is LGHNA and CDR2 is YNFKEQ in the germline V gene. The clonotype comes from a person between 18 and 59 years old who received the Ad26.COV2.S COVID-19 vaccine or a placebo. The sample consisted of peripheral blood, taken in a trial of Ad26.COV2.S vaccine versus placebo. The chain carries TRBV4-2 and TRBJ2-1, with D uncertain. The CDR3, as DNA: TGTGCCAGCAGCCAAGGGACCAACAATGAGCAGTTCTTC. Residues: CASSQGTNNEQFF.